This T cell receptor beta chain was observed in a study of T cells expressing NK-cell markers. Study-level information: HCMV seropositivity marked most of the eight sequenced donors; one was seronegative. Overall study findings and caveats: Each of roughly six donors carried dominant NKG2C+ clonotypes accounting for roughly 1.0-8% of CD8+ T cells. The CD3+CD56-NKG2C+ fraction of several donors was also led by these clonotypes.

CDR1 is MNHEY, CDR2 SVGAGI, per germline. CDR3 size: 18 residues. 5'RACE template switching with UMIs produced the TCR beta cDNA. TCRdb reanalyzed the 5' RACE reads and collapses them to one entry per CDR3 protein, without DNA. The listing records 150,000 or so distinct CDR3 sequences. With respect to this clonotype: What it binds is not known.

The TCR comes from a woman between 45 and 60 years old in good health. V usage is TRBV6-5 and J usage is TRBJ2-2; the D call of TRBD2 rests on TCRdb alone, since no DNA is present to check it. Input material: blood T cells: a sorted CD56 or NKG2C T cell subset, CD4+ or CD8+ T cells, or bulk PBMC T cells (not recorded which). CDR3 loop: CASSYSVGLAGGNGELFF.